This is a list of T cell receptor beta chains from one sample in a study of cytomegalovirus exposure and HLA in healthy donors. Only in-frame clones appear in the TCRdb table, and some are missing; sequencing was by immunoSEQ multiplex PCR. Here the sample spans over 100,000 clones, 80% being singletons. Sample: PBMCs. These receptor sequences come from a young man in good health and CMV-seronegative. Each CDR3 is given with its conserved first and last residue. The D gene is left open where the match is weak. Clone size is not always given. Where it is, it says once, few, many or a class for expanded clones.

CASSYSARGDSPLHF	TGTGCCAGCAGTTACTCCGCCAGGGGTGATTCACCCCTCCACTTT	-	TRBJ1-6	TRBV6-5	-	15
CAWTGDSAKREQYF	TGTGCCTGGACCGGGGACTCTGCGAAGCGCGAGCAGTACTTC	few	TRBJ2-7	TRBV30	-	14
CASSWDRAYNEQFF	TGTGCCAGCAGCTGGGACAGGGCCTACAATGAGCAGTTCTTC	-	TRBJ2-1	TRBV5-6	TRBD1	14
CASSQWSSGLDTQYF	TGTGCCAGCAGCCAATGGTCTAGCGGTTTAGATACGCAGTATTTT	once	TRBJ2-3	TRBV14	TRBD2	15
CASSGGQGLPNEQYF	TGTGCCAGCAGTGGCGGACAGGGGCTACCTAACGAGCAGTACTTC	-	TRBJ2-7	TRBV2	TRBD1	15
CASSLVQKRDYGYTF	TGTGCCAGCAGCTTAGTACAGAAGAGGGACTATGGCTACACCTTC	-	TRBJ1-2	TRBV7-9	-	15
CASSESGSRGAFF	TGCGCCAGCAGTGAGTCGGGATCCAGGGGAGCTTTCTTT	many	TRBJ1-1	TRBV10-1	-	13
CASSSWSSGANVLTF	TGTGCCAGCAGTTCATGGAGCTCTGGGGCCAACGTCCTGACTTTC	few	TRBJ2-6	TRBV28	-	15
CASSLWLVWVTDTQYF	TGTGCCAGCAGCTTGTGGCTAGTTTGGGTGACAGATACGCAGTATTTT	-	TRBJ2-3	TRBV5-5	-	16
CASTTAGEAYEQYF	TGTGCCAGCACCACAGCGGGAGAAGCCTACGAGCAGTACTTC	-	TRBJ2-7	TRBV6-6	TRBD2	14
CASCEQGAGTGELFF	TGTGCCAGCTGTGAACAGGGGGCGGGCACCGGGGAGCTGTTTTTT	-	TRBJ2-2	TRBV6-1	TRBD1	15
CASSQALGRTTKGTDTQYF	TGTGCCAGCAGCCAAGCGTTGGGCAGGACAACGAAGGGCACAGATACGCAGTATTTT	-	TRBJ2-3	TRBV14	-	19
CSVVGTGGTGETQYF	TGCAGCGTTGTGGGGACAGGGGGCACGGGAGAGACCCAGTACTTC	once	TRBJ2-5	TRBV29-1	TRBD1	15
CASSLGGVKEPGANVLTF	TGTGCCAGCTCGTTAGGGGGGGTTAAGGAGCCCGGGGCCAACGTCCTGACTTTC	-	TRBJ2-6	TRBV18	-	18
CASSLTTGGARGYTF	TGCGCCAGCAGCTTGACCACAGGGGGCGCGAGAGGCTACACCTTC	once	TRBJ1-2	TRBV5-1	TRBD1	15
CASSLAGQAFETQYF	TGTGCCAGCAGCTTGGCGGGACAGGCGTTTGAGACCCAGTACTTC	-	TRBJ2-5	TRBV5-4	TRBD1	15
CASSFLTGIGLGNTIYF	TGTGCCAGCAGCTTCCTAACAGGGATCGGTCTTGGAAACACCATATATTTT	once	TRBJ1-3	TRBV7-6	-	17
CASSQDFIDNEAFF	TGCGCCAGCAGCCAAGATTTCATAGACAATGAAGCTTTCTTT	-	TRBJ1-1	TRBV4-3	-	14
CASSTRGSNTGELFF	TGTGCCAGCAGCACCCGAGGGAGTAACACCGGGGAGCTGTTTTTT	-	TRBJ2-2	TRBV7-9	-	15
CASSPRTGTYALRAFF	TGTGCCAGCAGTCCCCGGACGGGGACTTACGCCCTCCGAGCTTTCTTT	once	TRBJ1-1	TRBV27	-	16
CASSQVALAGAYEQYF	TGCGCCAGCAGCCAAGTCGCCCTAGCGGGGGCTTACGAGCAGTACTTC	-	TRBJ2-7	TRBV4-1	TRBD2	16
CACKAGDHYEQYF	TGTGCCTGCAAAGCGGGAGACCACTACGAGCAGTACTTC	-	TRBJ2-7	TRBV30	TRBD2	13
CASSFSGGSPYGYTF	TGTGCCAGCAGTTTCTCAGGAGGTAGCCCTTATGGCTACACCTTC	-	TRBJ1-2	TRBV27	-	15
CASSLGLSYEQYF	TGTGCCAGCTCCCTGGGGCTATCCTACGAGCAGTACTTC	-	TRBJ2-7	TRBV18	-	13
CIVSGGAFNEQFF	TGCATCGTTAGCGGGGGGGCCTTCAATGAGCAGTTCTTC	-	TRBJ2-1	TRBV29-1	TRBD2	13
CASRVGQVGYEQYF	TGTGCCAGCAGGGTTGGACAGGTGGGCTACGAGCAGTACTTC	-	TRBJ2-7	TRBV5-6	TRBD1	14
CASSSLSGTTYNEQFF	TGTGCCAGCAGCTCCCTCTCCGGGACTACCTACAATGAGCAGTTCTTC	-	TRBJ2-1	TRBV7-9	TRBD2	16
CASSLGQAPYGYTF	TGTGCCAGCAGCCTCGGACAGGCCCCCTATGGCTACACCTTC	once	TRBJ1-2	TRBV6-5	TRBD1	14
CATSRALAGGLETQYF	TGTGCCACCAGCAGAGCTTTAGCGGGGGGGCTAGAGACCCAGTACTTC	-	TRBJ2-5	TRBV15	TRBD2	16
CASSVGGTGHEKLFF	TGTGCCAGCAGCGTAGGTGGGACAGGGCATGAAAAACTGTTTTTT	-	TRBJ1-4	TRBV9	TRBD1	15
CASSLGLTEAFF	TGTGCCAGCAGCTTGGGGCTCACCGAAGCTTTCTTT	-	TRBJ1-1	TRBV7-9	-	12
CASSSGQELNSPLHF	TGTGCCAGCAGCTCGGGACAGGAACTTAATTCACCCCTCCACTTT	-	TRBJ1-6	TRBV7-2	TRBD1	15
CSVNAGRNTEAFF	TGCAGCGTTAACGCCGGGAGAAACACTGAAGCTTTCTTT	-	TRBJ1-1	TRBV29-1	-	13
CASSSPTENTEAFF	TGTGCCAGCAGCTCCCCGACAGAGAACACTGAAGCTTTCTTT	once	TRBJ1-1	TRBV7-9	-	14
CASSRRRTSSYEQYF	TGTGCCAGCAGCAGGAGGCGAACTAGCTCCTACGAGCAGTACTTC	-	TRBJ2-7	TRBV6-1	-	15
CASSIYGTGGHNEQFF	TGTGCCAGTAGTATCTACGGGACAGGGGGCCACAATGAGCAGTTCTTC	-	TRBJ2-1	TRBV19	TRBD1	16
CASSSLILRTQYF	TGTGCCAGCAGTTCCCTCATCCTGAGAACGCAGTATTTT	-	TRBJ2-3	TRBV6-5	-	13
CASRPLRGSMNEQFF	TGTGCCAGCAGACCCCTCCGCGGGAGTATGAATGAGCAGTTCTTC	-	TRBJ2-1	TRBV6-1	TRBD2	15
CASNRGQGHGYTF	TGTGCCAGTAATAGAGGACAGGGGCATGGCTACACCTTC	-	TRBJ1-2	TRBV19	TRBD1	13
CASSERLAGDEQYF	TGTGCCAGCAGCGAGAGACTAGCGGGGGACGAGCAGTACTTC	-	TRBJ2-7	TRBV9	TRBD2	14
CASRKTGDNQPQHF	TGTGCCAGCAGGAAGACAGGGGACAATCAGCCCCAGCATTTT	-	TRBJ1-5	TRBV28	TRBD1	14
CASSNPGDRTYEQYF	TGTGCCAGTAGTAATCCCGGAGACAGAACCTACGAGCAGTACTTC	-	TRBJ2-7	TRBV19	-	15
CASSPNPGVQETQYF	TGTGCCAGCAGCCCAAATCCGGGGGTCCAAGAGACCCAGTACTTC	-	TRBJ2-5	TRBV7-6	-	15
CASSLRPTGGYSNQPQHF	TGTGCCAGCAGCTTGCGACCGACAGGGGGCTATAGCAATCAGCCCCAGCATTTT	-	TRBJ1-5	TRBV7-2	TRBD1	18
CSVEDFGTTQETQYF	TGCAGCGTTGAAGATTTCGGGACTACCCAAGAGACCCAGTACTTC	-	TRBJ2-5	TRBV29-1	TRBD2	15
CASSLGGGQAYNEQFF	TGTGCCAGCAGTCTGGGCGGGGGACAGGCCTACAATGAGCAGTTCTTC	-	TRBJ2-1	TRBV27	-	16
CASSLGTDRLSSGNTIYF	TGCGCCAGCAGCCTGGGTACGGACAGATTAAGCTCTGGAAACACCATATATTTT	-	TRBJ1-3	TRBV5-1	-	18
CASSSGLAASQTQYF	TGTGCCAGCAGCTCGGGACTAGCGGCTTCGCAGACCCAGTACTTC	once	TRBJ2-5	TRBV13	TRBD2	15
CASSPGTGGLYEQYF	TGCGCCAGCAGCCCTGGGACAGGGGGCCTGTACGAGCAGTACTTC	-	TRBJ2-7	TRBV4-1	TRBD1	15
CASSESQGAMDEQYF	TGTGCCAGCAGTGAATCCCAGGGGGCTATGGACGAGCAGTACTTC	-	TRBJ2-7	TRBV25-1	TRBD1	15
CASAGAGSSYEQYF	TGTGCCAGCGCGGGAGCGGGGAGCTCCTACGAGCAGTACTTC	-	TRBJ2-7	TRBV7-2	TRBD2	14